A single sample gave rise to the 3 T cell receptor beta chains below, sequenced in a study of post-analysis software for immune sequencing data (dated by TCRdb to the mid-2010s). Antigens of these TCRs are unknown. Libraries were made using PCR. Sequencing instrument: Illumina HiSeq 2500. To reduce PCR and sequencing biases, unique molecular identifiers were incorporated into the TCR beta cDNA libraries. TCRdb handled the public reads itself, with Q25 trimming in fastp and clone calling in MiXCR, and kept productive beta chains. Rows matching on CDR3 protein sequence are summarized as one entry with the most common DNA and genes. A total of fewer than 850,000 distinct CDR3 sequences appear in this sample, just under 30% of them only once. 0.55% to 0.65% of the sample comes from the top ten. Findings and caveats that apply to the study as a whole: Patients showed significantly higher frequencies than controls for five TRBV segments, among them TRBV5-6, TRBV5-1 and TRBV20-1.

The sequenced sample consisted of blood. Receptor source: a girl between 10 and 17 years old with multiple sclerosis.

This clonotype was detected many times. The chain recombines TRBV12-3 or TRBV12-4 with TRBJ2-1; weak D call: TRBD2 (6 bases). The CDR3 consists of 13 residues. V was trimmed by 6 bases and J by 7 bases, leaving 13 bases between them. The CDR3 is CASSTGTPNEQFF. CDR3 coding DNA: TGTGCCAGCAGCACCGGGACTCCTAATGAGCAGTTCTTC.

The J gene is TRBJ2-1, the V gene TRBV7-9; D ambiguous. This CDR3 region has 14 residues. Trimming took 6 bases from V and 2 from J, leaving 11 bases between them. Germline CDR1 reads SEHNR; CDR2 reads FQNEAQ (reference sequence). CDR3 DNA sequence: TGTGCCAGCAGGTCCGTCGAGGCCTACAATGAGCAGTTCTTC. This translates into CASRSVEAYNEQFF.

This rearrangement joins TRBV7-8 to TRBJ2-7; no clear D. CDR3 size: 17 residues. V lost 5 bases, J lost 4 bases, and 24 bases lay in between. Germline V lookup: CDR1 SGHVS, CDR2 FQNEAQ. The CDR3 DNA follows: TGTGCCAGCAGCCGGCGATCAACTCCCCCAGCCTCGTACGAGCAGTACTTC. This codes for CASSRRSTPPASYEQYF.